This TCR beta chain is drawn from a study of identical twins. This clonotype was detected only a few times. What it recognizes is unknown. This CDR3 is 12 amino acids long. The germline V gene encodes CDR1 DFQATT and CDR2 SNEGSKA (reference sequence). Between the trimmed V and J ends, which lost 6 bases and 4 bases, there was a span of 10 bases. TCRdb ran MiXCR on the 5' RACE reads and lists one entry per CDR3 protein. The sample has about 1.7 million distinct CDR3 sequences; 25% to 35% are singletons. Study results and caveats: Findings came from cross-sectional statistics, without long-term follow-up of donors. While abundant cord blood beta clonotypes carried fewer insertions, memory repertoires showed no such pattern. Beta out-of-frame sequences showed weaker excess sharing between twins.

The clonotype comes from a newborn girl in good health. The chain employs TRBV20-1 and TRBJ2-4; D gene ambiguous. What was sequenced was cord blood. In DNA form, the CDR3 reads TGCAGTGCCCTATCGGATAAAAACATTCAGTACTTC. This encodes CSALSDKNIQYF.